This entry is about one T cell receptor beta chain. Its antigen is as yet unknown. These data originate in a study of vaccination effects on CD4 cells after COVID-19. J lost 3 bases, V lost 7 bases, and 4 bases had no gene match. Germline V gene sequence: CDR1 SNHLY, CDR2 FYNNEI. CDR3 length: 14 amino acids. Some clones are missing from TCRdb's copy, which holds only in-frame ones; the method was immunoSEQ multiplex PCR. This sample yields tens of thousands of clones, of which 76% are seen a single time; about 5.4% belongs to the top ten. Pools of viral peptides were used by the ViraFEST assay to expand antigen-specific CD4+ T cells ahead of sequencing. Isolation of CD4+ T cells took place after approximately 10 days of culture. SARS-CoV-2 infected the person between March and December 2020, as confirmed by PCR.

The V gene is TRBV2, the J gene TRBJ2-2, with 8 bases aligning to TRBD2. The sample was CD4+ T cells from PBMCs cultured with HIV peptides, taken before COVID-19 vaccination. Described subset: HIV-1 Nef peptide pool negative control/reference culture. This clonotype was obtained from a human donor who had a prior SARS-CoV-2 infection. In DNA form, the CDR3 reads TGTGCCAGCATGGGACTAGTCGACACCGGGGAGCTGTTTTTT. It encodes CASMGLVDTGELFF.